This passage covers 12 T cell receptor beta chains from one sample sequenced in a study of blood T cell repertoires in COVID-19. This table comes from immunoSEQ multiplex PCR, and its TCRdb copy is limited to in-frame clones, with some not included. This sample has roughly 190,000 clones; about 88% occur once, and the top ten carry roughly 7.3%. The specimen was peripheral blood. Receptors were obtained from a woman older than 75 in a cohort sampled during active or convalescent COVID-19.

This rearrangement joins TRBV11-2 to TRBJ1-3, with TRBD1 matching over 8 bases. Germline trimming cut 2 bases from V and 2 bases from J; bases unmatched to any gene: 11. The CDR3 runs 18 residues. The germline CDR1 and CDR2 sequences are SGHAT and FQNNGV. The CDR3, as DNA: TGTGCCAGCAGCTTATACCCCGGCCAGGGGGCGACTGGAAACACCATATATTTT. Translation gives CASSLYPGQGATGNTIYF.

The chain uses TRBV19 and TRBJ2-1, with TRBD2 as a possible D gene (6 bases). Germline CDR1 and CDR2: LNHDA and SQIVND (reference sequence). This CDR3 region has 16 residues. The V end was cut by 3 bases, the J end by 4 bases, with 16 bases between. The CDR3 DNA sequence: TGTGCCAGTAGTATTAGTATGCTGGGGGGTTACAATGAGCAGTTCTTC. Protein: CASSISMLGGYNEQFF.

About this clone itself: Different DNA sequences within this sample yield the same CDR3. The J gene is TRBJ2-2, the V gene TRBV11-2; 7 bases fit TRBD2. The CDR3 contains 14 residues. CDR1 and CDR2 (germline): SGHAT, FQNNGV. V shed 3 bases, J shed 2 bases, and the junction held 0 bases outside the gene matches. CDR3 sequence reads: CASSLGLNTGELFF. The DNA of the CDR3 is TGTGCCAGCAGCTTGGGACTAAACACCGGGGAGCTGTTTTTT.

The chain is built from TRBV5-1 and TRBJ2-5; D is perhaps TRBD2 (6 bases). The CDR3 sequence is 15 residues long. V was trimmed by 4 bases and J by 2 bases, leaving 15 bases between them. Germline assignment: CDR1 SGHRS and CDR2 YFSETQ. The CDR3 sequence is CASSQEGIPQETQYF. The CDR3 DNA reads TGCGCCAGCAGCCAGGAGGGGATCCCACAAGAGACCCAGTACTTC. Together with reference TRBV5-1 and TRBJ2-5, the CDR3 gives the full variable domain: KAGVTQTPRYLIKTRGQQVTLSCSPISGHRSVSWYQQTPGQGLQFLFEYFSETQRNKGNFPGRFSGRQFSNSRSEMNVSTLELGDSALYLCASSQEGIPQETQYFGPGTRLLVL.

This chain connects TRBV25-1 to TRBJ2-1, with D unclear. The CDR3 totals 14 residues. Germline CDR1 MGHDK, CDR2 SYGVNS. The V end was cut by 5 bases, the J end by 2 bases, with 10 bases between. DNA of the CDR3: TGTGCCAGCAGTCGCGAGCCTCCCTACAATGAGCAGTTCTTC. Translation: CASSREPPYNEQFF.

As regards this clone: Other DNA sequences in the sample encode the same CDR3. The chain carries TRBV7-9 and TRBJ1-1; possibly TRBD1 for D (6 bases). The ends were cut back, 1 base at V and 4 bases at J, with 10 bases in the middle. The CDR3 consists of 14 residues. Germline values: CDR1 SEHNR, CDR2 FQNEAQ (reference sequence). The CDR3 nucleotides read TGTGCCAGCAGCTTAGTCGGGGGGCGCACTGAAGCTTTCTTT. Protein sequence: CASSLVGGRTEAFF.

The rearrangement joins TRBV11-2 to TRBJ1-3; TRBD1 might be the D (5 bases). The germline V and J ends were trimmed by 4 bases and 3 bases, with 10 bases remaining between them. The CDR3 length is 14 residues. In germline, CDR1 is SGHAT, CDR2 FQNNGV. This CDR3 is CASSSGVVGNTIYF. The CDR3 DNA sequence: TGTGCCAGCAGCTCGGGGGTAGTTGGAAACACCATATATTTT.

V is TRBV12-5 and J is TRBJ2-2; D perhaps matches TRBD1 (5 bases). The length of the CDR3 is 15 residues. V was cut by 2 bases and J by 4 bases, with 11 bases left in between. Germline assignment: CDR1 LGHNT and CDR2 FRNRAP. The CDR3 DNA sequence: TGTGCTAGTGGTTTGATAACAGGTCTCACCGGGGAGCTGTTTTTT. It translates to CASGLITGLTGELFF.

This clone appeared a single time. This sequence joins TRBV6-1 and TRBJ2-5, with TRBD2 identical over 10 bases. CDR3 length equals 16 residues. CDR1 and CDR2 (germline): MNHNS, SASEGT. With 1 base clipped from V and 3 bases from J, the junction kept 5 bases outside the gene matches. CDR3 amino acids: CASSEVAGGRKETQYF. As DNA, the CDR3 is TGTGCCAGCAGTGAAGTAGCGGGAGGAAGGAAAGAGACCCAGTACTTC.

This clone appeared a single time. V is TRBV11-2 and J is TRBJ2-1, with 8 bases fitting TRBD2. Germline loops: CDR1 SGHAT, CDR2 FQNNGV. V was pared by 2 bases and J by 0 bases, with 3 bases of the junction left unmatched. The length of the CDR3 is 16 residues. DNA of the CDR3: TGTGCCAGCAGCTTAACGGGGGGGAGCTCCTACAATGAGCAGTTCTTC. As protein: CASSLTGGSSYNEQFF.

Here the CDR3 DNA reads TGCGCCAGCAGCTTGGCGGAGACCCAGTACTTC. Its protein is CASSLAETQYF. The V and J genes are TRBV5-1 and TRBJ2-5, with D unclear. The CDR3 covers 11 residues. With 0 bases removed from V and 5 bases from J, the gap between germline ends came to 2 bases. Per germline, CDR1 SGHRS and CDR2 YFSETQ. Full variable domain (rest looked up from reference TRBV5-1 and TRBJ2-5): KAGVTQTPRYLIKTRGQQVTLSCSPISGHRSVSWYQQTPGQGLQFLFEYFSETQRNKGNFPGRFSGRQFSNSRSEMNVSTLELGDSALYLCASSLAETQYFGPGTRLLVL.

The J gene is TRBJ1-6, the V gene TRBV6-5; TRBD1 is a possible D gene (6 bases). Deletions cut 8 bases from V and 6 bases from J, with 14 bases between. The CDR3 has 14 amino acids. Germline V lookup: CDR1 MNHEY, CDR2 SVGAGI. In DNA, the CDR3 is TGTGCCAGCCTCAGCCAGGGGCTTAATTCACCCCTCCACTTT. It encodes CASLSQGLNSPLHF.